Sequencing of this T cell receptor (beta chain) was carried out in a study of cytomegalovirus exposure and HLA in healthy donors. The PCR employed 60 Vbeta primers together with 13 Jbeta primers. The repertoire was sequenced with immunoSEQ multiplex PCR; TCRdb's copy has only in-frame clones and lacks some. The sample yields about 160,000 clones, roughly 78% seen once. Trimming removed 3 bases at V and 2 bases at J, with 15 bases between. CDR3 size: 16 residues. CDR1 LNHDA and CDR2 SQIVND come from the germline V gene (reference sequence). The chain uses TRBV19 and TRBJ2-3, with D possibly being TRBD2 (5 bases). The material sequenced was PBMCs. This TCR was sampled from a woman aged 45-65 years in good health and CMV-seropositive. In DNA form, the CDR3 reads TGTGCCAGTAGTATCGGTAAACTAGTAGCCACAGATACGCAGTATTTT. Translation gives CASSIGKLVATDTQYF.